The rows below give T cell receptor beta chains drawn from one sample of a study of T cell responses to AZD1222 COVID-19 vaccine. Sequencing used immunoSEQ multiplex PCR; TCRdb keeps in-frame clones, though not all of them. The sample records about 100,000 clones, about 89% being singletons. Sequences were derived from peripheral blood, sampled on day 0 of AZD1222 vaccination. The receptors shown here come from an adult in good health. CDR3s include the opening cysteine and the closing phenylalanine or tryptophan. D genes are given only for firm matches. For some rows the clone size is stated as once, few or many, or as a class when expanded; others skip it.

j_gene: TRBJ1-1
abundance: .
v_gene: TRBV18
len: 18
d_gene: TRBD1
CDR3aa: CASSPYSGTGGVGTEAFF
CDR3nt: TGTGCCAGCTCACCATATTCAGGGACAGGGGGAGTCGGCACTGAAGCTTTCTTT

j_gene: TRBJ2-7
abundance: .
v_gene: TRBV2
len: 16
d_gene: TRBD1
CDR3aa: CASSEGPGRGLYEQYF
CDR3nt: TGTGCCAGCAGTGAAGGTCCCGGCAGGGGGCTCTACGAGCAGTACTTC

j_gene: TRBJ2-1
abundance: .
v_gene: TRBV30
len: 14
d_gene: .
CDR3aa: CAWGEANSYNEQFF
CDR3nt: TGTGCCTGGGGGGAGGCCAACTCCTACAATGAGCAGTTCTTC

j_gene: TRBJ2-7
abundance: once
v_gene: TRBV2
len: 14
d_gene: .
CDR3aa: CASSDGQASYEQYF
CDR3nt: TGTGCCAGCAGTGATGGTCAGGCTTCCTACGAGCAGTACTTC

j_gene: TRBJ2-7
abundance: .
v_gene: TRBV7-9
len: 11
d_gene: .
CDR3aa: CASSSLGEQYF
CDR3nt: TGTGCCAGCAGCTCGCTCGGAGAGCAGTACTTC

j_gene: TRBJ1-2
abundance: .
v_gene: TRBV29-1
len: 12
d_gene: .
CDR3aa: CSVEDRGYGYTF
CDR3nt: TGCAGCGTTGAAGACAGGGGATATGGCTACACCTTC

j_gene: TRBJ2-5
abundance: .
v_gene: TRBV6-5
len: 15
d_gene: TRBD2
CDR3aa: CASSYPGLAGETQYF
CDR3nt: TGTGCCAGCAGTTACCCGGGACTAGCTGGGGAGACCCAGTACTTC

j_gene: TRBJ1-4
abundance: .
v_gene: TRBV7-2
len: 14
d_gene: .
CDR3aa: CASSLGRNNEKLFF
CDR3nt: TGTGCCAGCAGCTTAGGGCGGAATAATGAAAAACTGTTTTTT

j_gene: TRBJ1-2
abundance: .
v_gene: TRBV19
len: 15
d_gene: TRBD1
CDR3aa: CASSARQGAFDGYTF
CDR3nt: TGTGCCAGTAGTGCCCGACAGGGGGCCTTCGATGGCTACACCTTC

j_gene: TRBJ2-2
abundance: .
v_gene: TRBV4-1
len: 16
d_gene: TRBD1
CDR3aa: CASSQTGGFNTGELFF
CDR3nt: TGCGCCAGCAGCCAAACAGGGGGTTTTAACACCGGGGAGCTGTTTTTT

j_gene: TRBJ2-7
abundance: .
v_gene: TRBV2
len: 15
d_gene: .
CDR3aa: CASSFRDVLRYEQYF
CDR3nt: TGTGCCAGCAGCTTCCGGGACGTCCTCCGCTACGAGCAGTACTTC

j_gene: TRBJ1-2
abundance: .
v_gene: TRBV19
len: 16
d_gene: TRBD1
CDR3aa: CASSSGQGGIAYGYTF
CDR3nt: TGTGCCAGTAGTAGCGGACAGGGGGGGATTGCCTATGGCTACACCTTC

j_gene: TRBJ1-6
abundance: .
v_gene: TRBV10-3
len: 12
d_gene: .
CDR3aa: CAIRGTDSPLHF
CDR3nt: TGTGCCATCAGGGGGACGGATTCACCCCTCCACTTT

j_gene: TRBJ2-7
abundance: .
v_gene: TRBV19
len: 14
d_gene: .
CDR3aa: CASSIDTGLYEQYF
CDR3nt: TGTGCCAGTAGTATAGATACCGGGTTATACGAGCAGTACTTC

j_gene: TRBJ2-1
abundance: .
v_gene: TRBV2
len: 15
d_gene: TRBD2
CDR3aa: CASSPGLADYNEQFF
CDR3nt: TGTGCCAGCAGTCCGGGACTAGCGGACTACAATGAGCAGTTCTTC

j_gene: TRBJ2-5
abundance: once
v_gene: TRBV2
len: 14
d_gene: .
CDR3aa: CASSEAAGRETQYF
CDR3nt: TGTGCCAGCAGTGAAGCGGCAGGGCGGGAGACCCAGTACTTC

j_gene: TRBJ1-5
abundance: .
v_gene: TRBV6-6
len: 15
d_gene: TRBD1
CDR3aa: CASSYRTGGNQPQHF
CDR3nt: TGTGCCAGCAGTTACCGAACAGGGGGCAATCAGCCCCAGCATTTT

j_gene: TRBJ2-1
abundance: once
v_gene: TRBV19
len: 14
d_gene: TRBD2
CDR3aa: CASSMGGSLNEQFF
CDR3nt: TGTGCCAGTAGTATGGGCGGGAGCCTTAATGAGCAGTTCTTC

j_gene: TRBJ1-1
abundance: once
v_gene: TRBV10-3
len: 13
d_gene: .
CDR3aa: CAIAKTLNTEAFF
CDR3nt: TGTGCCATCGCCAAGACATTGAACACTGAAGCTTTCTTT

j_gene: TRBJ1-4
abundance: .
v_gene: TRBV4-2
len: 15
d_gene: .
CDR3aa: CASSQADRTNEKLFF
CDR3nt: TGTGCCAGCAGCCAAGCGGACCGAACTAATGAAAAACTGTTTTTT

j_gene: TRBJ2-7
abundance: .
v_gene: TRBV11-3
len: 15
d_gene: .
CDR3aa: CASSSARPTAYEQYF
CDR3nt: TGTGCCAGCAGCTCGGCACGCCCCACAGCCTACGAGCAGTACTTC

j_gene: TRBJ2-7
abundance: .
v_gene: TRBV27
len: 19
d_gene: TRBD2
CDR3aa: CASSLKLAGNPYFSYEQYF
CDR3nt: TGTGCCAGCAGTTTAAAACTAGCGGGAAACCCTTATTTCTCCTACGAGCAGTACTTC

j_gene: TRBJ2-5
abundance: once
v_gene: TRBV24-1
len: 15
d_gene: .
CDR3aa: CATSATGQGQETQYF
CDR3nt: TGTGCCACCAGTGCGACAGGTCAAGGGCAAGAGACCCAGTACTTC

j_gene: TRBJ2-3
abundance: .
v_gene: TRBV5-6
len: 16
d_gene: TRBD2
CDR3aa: CASSGLAGGLRDTQYF
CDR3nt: TGTGCCAGCAGTGGGCTAGCGGGGGGGCTTAGAGATACGCAGTATTTT

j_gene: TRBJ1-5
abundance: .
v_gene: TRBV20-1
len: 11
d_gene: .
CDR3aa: CSASQYQPQHF
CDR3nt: TGCAGTGCTTCGCAATATCAGCCCCAGCATTTT

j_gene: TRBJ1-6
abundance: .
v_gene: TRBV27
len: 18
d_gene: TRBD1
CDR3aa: CASSFDRQGEVDNSPLHF
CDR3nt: TGTGCCAGCAGCTTTGATAGACAGGGGGAGGTGGATAATTCACCCCTCCACTTT

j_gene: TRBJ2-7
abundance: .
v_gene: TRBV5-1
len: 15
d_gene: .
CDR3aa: CASSFGGSLDYEQYF
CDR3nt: TGCGCCAGCAGCTTCGGCGGGTCGCTTGACTACGAGCAGTACTTC

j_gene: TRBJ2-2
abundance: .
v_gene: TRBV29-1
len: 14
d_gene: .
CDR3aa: CSVGGGSNTGELFF
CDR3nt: TGCAGCGTTGGAGGGGGATCGAACACCGGGGAGCTGTTTTTT

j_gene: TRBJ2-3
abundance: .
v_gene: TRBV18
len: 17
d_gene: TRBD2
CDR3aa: CASSPGTSGFYTDTQYF
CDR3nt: TGTGCCAGCTCACCCGGGACTAGCGGGTTTTACACAGATACGCAGTATTTT

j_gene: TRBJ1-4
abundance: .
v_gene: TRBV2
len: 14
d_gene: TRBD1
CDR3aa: CASVFDRGNEKLFF
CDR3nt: TGTGCCAGTGTTTTTGACAGGGGGAATGAAAAACTGTTTTTT

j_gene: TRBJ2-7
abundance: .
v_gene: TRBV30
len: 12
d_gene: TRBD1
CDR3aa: CAWTLGGSEQYF
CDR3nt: TGTGCCTGGACTTTAGGGGGCAGCGAGCAGTACTTC

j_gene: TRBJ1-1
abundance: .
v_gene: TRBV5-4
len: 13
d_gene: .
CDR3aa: CASSPPAGTEAFF
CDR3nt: TGTGCCAGCAGCCCCCCTGCGGGCACTGAAGCTTTCTTT

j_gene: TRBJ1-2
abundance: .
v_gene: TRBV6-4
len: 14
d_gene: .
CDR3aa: CASRPLGGGGGYTF
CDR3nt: TGTGCCAGCAGGCCCTTAGGAGGAGGAGGCGGCTACACCTTC

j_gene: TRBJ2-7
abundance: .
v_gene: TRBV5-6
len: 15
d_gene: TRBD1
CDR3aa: CASSFSGTGDYEQYF
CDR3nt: TGTGCCAGCAGCTTCTCCGGGACAGGGGACTACGAGCAGTACTTC

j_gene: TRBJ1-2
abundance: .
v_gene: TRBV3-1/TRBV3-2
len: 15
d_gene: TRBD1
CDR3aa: CASSQTQGALNGYTF
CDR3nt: TGTGCCAGCAGCCAGACCCAGGGGGCGCTGAATGGCTACACCTTC

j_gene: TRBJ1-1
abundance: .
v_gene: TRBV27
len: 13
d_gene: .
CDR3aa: CASSWQTNTEAFF
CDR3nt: TGTGCCAGCAGTTGGCAGACGAACACTGAAGCTTTCTTT

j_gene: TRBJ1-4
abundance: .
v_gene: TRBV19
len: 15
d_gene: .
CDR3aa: CASSSFLATNEKLFF
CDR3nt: TGTGCCAGTAGTAGCTTTCTCGCAACTAATGAAAAACTGTTTTTT

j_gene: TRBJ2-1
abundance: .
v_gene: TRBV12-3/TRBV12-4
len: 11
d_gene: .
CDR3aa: CASSLGDEQFF
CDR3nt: TGTGCCAGCAGTTTGGGCGATGAGCAGTTCTTC

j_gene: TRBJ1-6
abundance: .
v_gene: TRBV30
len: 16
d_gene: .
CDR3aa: CAWRGDLGPGTRALHF
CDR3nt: TGTGCCTGGAGAGGGGATCTGGGTCCAGGAACGAGGGCCCTCCACTTT

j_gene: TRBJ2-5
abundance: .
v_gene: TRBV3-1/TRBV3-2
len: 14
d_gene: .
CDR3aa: CASSYRVFGETQYF
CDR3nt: TGTGCCAGCAGCTACAGGGTTTTCGGTGAGACCCAGTACTTC

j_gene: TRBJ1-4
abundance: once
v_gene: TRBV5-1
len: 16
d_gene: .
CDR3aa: CASSLGRGTGNEKLFF
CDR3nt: TGCGCCAGCAGCTTGGGAAGGGGGACGGGGAATGAAAAACTGTTTTTT

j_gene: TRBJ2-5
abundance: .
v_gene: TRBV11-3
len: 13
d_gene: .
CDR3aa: CASSLQGPETQYF
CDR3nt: TGTGCCAGCAGCCTACAGGGACCCGAGACCCAGTACTTC

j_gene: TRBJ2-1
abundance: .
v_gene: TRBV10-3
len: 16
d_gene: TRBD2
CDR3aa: CAIRAGTSGRRDEQFF
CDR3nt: TGTGCCATCCGAGCCGGGACTAGCGGGAGGAGGGATGAGCAGTTCTTC

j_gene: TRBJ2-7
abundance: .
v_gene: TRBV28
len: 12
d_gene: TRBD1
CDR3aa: CASRRQGYEQYF
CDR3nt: TGTGCCAGCAGAAGACAGGGCTACGAGCAGTACTTC

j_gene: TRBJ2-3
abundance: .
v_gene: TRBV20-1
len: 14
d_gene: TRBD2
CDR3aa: CSASTSGGADTQYF
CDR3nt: TGCAGTGCTAGTACTAGCGGGGGGGCGGATACGCAGTATTTT

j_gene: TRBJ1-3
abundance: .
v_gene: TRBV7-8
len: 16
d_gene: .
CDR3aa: CASSLRRQALGNTIYF
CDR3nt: TGTGCCAGCAGCCTACGGCGGCAGGCTCTCGGAAACACCATATATTTT

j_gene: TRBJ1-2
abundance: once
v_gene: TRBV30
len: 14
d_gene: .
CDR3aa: CAWSALLGDSGYTF
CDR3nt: TGTGCCTGGAGTGCCCTGTTAGGGGACTCTGGCTACACCTTC